The 25 T cell receptor beta chains listed next were all sequenced from one sample in a study of blood T cells in healthy people across ages. Then a second PCR, running roughly 7 to 11 cycles, was carried out with a sample-barcoded 5' primer and a J-beta primer mix. Using its own MiXCR run on the 5' RACE reads, TCRdb lists one record per CDR3 protein. The table records some 800,000 distinct CDR3 sequences, roughly 25% of them present only once. The same data also went into a second study, on T cells of mothers and their children.

Sample: blood. The receptors shown here come from a boy aged 10-17 years in good health.

The chain joins TRBV28 to TRBJ1-2; the D gene is possibly TRBD1 (6 bases). Trimming removed 5 bases from V and 8 bases from J, with 24 bases in between. Germline lookup yields CDR1 MDHEN and CDR2 SYDVKM. The CDR3 loop spans 16 amino acids. In DNA form, the CDR3 reads TGTGCCAGCAGTCCCACAGGGACGGGCCTATTGGGCGGCTACACCTTC. It codes for CASSPTGTGLLGGYTF.

This clonotype was picked up a small number of times. The chain is built from TRBV4-3 and TRBJ1-4; D perhaps matches TRBD1 (5 bases). From germline, CDR1 is LGHNA and CDR2 YSLEER. Trimming took off 0 bases at V and 8 bases at J, with 25 bases between the two ends. The CDR3 spans 19 residues. The chain's CDR3 is CASSQDLPRRGQGSEKLFF. The CDR3 DNA sequence: TGCGCCAGCAGCCAAGATTTACCTCGCCGGGGTCAGGGATCAGAAAAACTGTTTTTT.

The chain employs TRBV28 and TRBJ2-3; tentatively, D is TRBD2 (5 bases). The germline V gene has CDR1 MDHEN and CDR2 SYDVKM. Trimming cost V 3 bases and J 3 bases, with 7 bases left between them. The CDR3 extends over 13 amino acids. CDR3 in DNA: TGTGCCAGCAGTTTCAGACTAACAGATACGCAGTATTTT. It yields the protein CASSFRLTDTQYF.

The chain has TRBV7-9 and TRBJ2-7; D gene unclear. The CDR3 sequence is 14 residues long. The germline V and J ends were trimmed by 0 bases and 6 bases, with 12 bases remaining between them. The germline gives CDR1 SEHNR, CDR2 FQNEAQ (reference sequence). The CDR3 spells CASSLAAAVREQYF. As DNA, the CDR3 is TGTGCCAGCAGCTTAGCGGCGGCGGTCCGCGAGCAGTACTTC.

This clonotype was seen at least ten times. The chain carries TRBV6-4 and TRBJ2-2; tentative D call: TRBD1 (5 bases). There are 13 residues in the CDR3. Deletions cut 2 bases from V and 5 bases from J, with 6 bases between. The germline V gene encodes CDR1 MRHNA and CDR2 SNTAGT. The CDR3 nucleotides read TGTGCCAGCAGTGACAGGGGAACCGGGGAGCTGTTTTTT. It is translated as CASSDRGTGELFF.

This chain links TRBV6-5 with TRBJ2-5; TRBD1 matches 11 bases. This CDR3 spans 14 amino acids. V dropped 8 bases and J dropped 5; count of bases not matched to a gene: 7. Germline CDR1 MNHEY, CDR2 SVGAGI. DNA of the CDR3: TGTGCCAGCTGGGACAGGGGGTCGGGGGAGACCCAGTACTTC. It yields the protein CASWDRGSGETQYF.

This clonotype was detected only a few times. The CDR3 reads CASTNLGTGLNNEQFF. CDR3 in DNA: TGTGCCAGCACGAACCTGGGGACAGGTCTAAACAATGAGCAGTTCTTC. The chain recombines TRBV2 with TRBJ2-1; 8 nucleotides agree with TRBD1. The V gene's germline CDR1 is SNHLY and CDR2 FYNNEI. Trimming took 7 bases from V and 5 from J; bases not matched to a gene: 13. This CDR3 is built from 16 residues.

This clonotype turned up a few times. The chain couples TRBV7-9 to TRBJ1-1; D is uncertain. CDR3 length: 13 residues. Germline V CDR1 and CDR2: SEHNR, FQNEAQ (reference sequence). The germline V and J ends were trimmed by 4 bases and 1 base, with 7 bases remaining between them. The CDR3, as DNA: TGTGCCAGCAGCTCTTTCAAGAACACTGAAGCTTTCTTT. Amino acid sequence: CASSSFKNTEAFF.

The chain uses TRBV18 and TRBJ2-1; D is unclear. Trimming took off 6 bases at V and 3 bases at J, with 9 bases between the two ends. The CDR3 totals 13 residues. In germline, CDR1 is KGHSH, CDR2 LQKENI. CDR3 amino acids: CASSDSIYNEQFF. CDR3 DNA: TGTGCCAGCTCCGACTCCATCTACAATGAGCAGTTCTTC. Complete variable domain (other parts from reference TRBV18 and TRBJ2-1): NAGVMQNPRHLVRRRGQEARLRCSPMKGHSHVYWYRQLPEEGLKFMVYLQKENIIDESGMPKERFSAEFPKEGPSILRIQQVVRGDSAAYFCASSDSIYNEQFFGPGTRLTVL.

The table lists this clonotype with a few counts. This chain uses TRBV21-1 with TRBJ2-7; the table names TRBD2, a call not compared with the DNA. TRBV21-1 is a documented pseudogene. The CDR3 runs 16 residues. The chain's CDR3 is CASDQRPGLVTYEQYF. CDR3 nucleotides: TGTGCCAGCGATCAAAGGCCGGGACTAGTTACCTACGAGCAGTACTTC.

The chain couples TRBV7-2 to TRBJ2-1; TRBD2 matches at 9 bases. Losses at the gene ends were 1 base for V and 8 bases for J; bases not matched to a gene: 3. The CDR3 extends over 14 amino acids. The germline V gene encodes CDR1 SGHTA and CDR2 FQGNSA. The CDR3 protein is CASSLVTSGHEQFF. The CDR3 coding sequence is TGTGCCAGCAGCTTAGTGACTAGCGGTCATGAGCAGTTCTTC.

This chain connects TRBV28 to TRBJ2-7, with TRBD1 identical over 9 bases. CDR1 MDHEN and CDR2 SYDVKM come from the germline V gene. Trimming removed 2 bases from V and 6 bases from J; junction bases left unmatched: 8. The CDR3 contains 15 residues. The CDR3 loop reads CASSLVGTGQAEQYF. The CDR3 DNA is TGTGCCAGCAGTTTAGTCGGGACAGGGCAGGCCGAGCAGTACTTC.

This chain links TRBV29-1 with TRBJ2-7; D is undetermined. CDR1 and CDR2 from the germline V gene are SQVTM and ANQGSEA. CDR3 size: 13 residues. With 3 bases removed from V and 5 bases from J, the gap between germline ends came to 14 bases. CDR3 nucleotides: TGCAGCGTTGAGAAGGACGAAGCCCACGAGCAGTACTTC. Encoded protein: CSVEKDEAHEQYF.

J is TRBJ1-2 and V is TRBV11-2; no clear D. The germline CDR1 and CDR2 sequences are SGHAT and FQNNGV. The ends were cut back, 1 base at V and 0 bases at J, with 15 bases in the middle. This CDR3 is built from 17 residues. CDR3 bases: TGTGCCAGCAGCTTAGTTCCCGGGTTCTTGGCTAACTATGGCTACACCTTC. It codes for CASSLVPGFLANYGYTF.

This clonotype was picked up a small number of times. The V and J genes are TRBV13 and TRBJ1-2; 11 bases line up with TRBD1. CDR3 length: 16 residues. After removal of 4 bases from V and 4 bases from J, the junction contained 8 bases not matched to a gene. CDR1 is PRHDT and CDR2 is FYEKMQ in the germline V gene (reference sequence). The CDR3 sequence is CASSWGTGGKVYGYTF. The CDR3 DNA reads TGTGCCAGCAGCTGGGGGACAGGGGGGAAAGTCTATGGCTACACCTTC.

This clonotype was detected a few times. V usage is TRBV24-1 and J usage is TRBJ2-1; 11 nucleotides match TRBD1. The V gene end was trimmed by 3 bases and the J gene end by 8 bases; junction bases not matched to a gene: 14. Germline loops: CDR1 KGHDR, CDR2 SFDVKD. This CDR3 is 18 amino acids long. CDR3 in amino acids: CATSDPNPGTGGYHEQFF. CDR3 DNA sequence: TGTGCCACCAGTGATCCAAACCCGGGGACAGGGGGTTATCATGAGCAGTTCTTC.

This clonotype was recorded a few times. The J gene is TRBJ2-4, the V gene TRBV5-6; 16 nucleotides align to TRBD2. The CDR3 is 18 amino acids. Trimming at V came to 4 bases and at J to 8 bases, leaving 12 bases not matched to a gene. Germline CDR1 reads SGHDT; CDR2 reads YYEEEE. For the CDR3, the DNA is TGTGCCAGCAGCACGGGACTAGCGGGGGGGCCGGTAGGTCACATTCAGTACTTC. Encoded protein: CASSTGLAGGPVGHIQYF.

This chain uses TRBV6-2 or TRBV6-3 with TRBJ2-1, with D maybe TRBD1 (7 bases). The DNA end favors TRBJ2-7, so the J call may be wrong. Germline V gene lookup returns CDR1 MNHEY and CDR2 SVGEGT. This CDR3 is built from 16 residues. The chain's CDR3 is CASSYGGTAKLYEQYF. As DNA, the CDR3 is TGTGCCAGCAGTTACGGCGGGACAGCCAAACTCTACGAGCAGTACTTC.

In its sample, this clonotype was seen a few times. CDR3 sequence: CASSESVVGGKQFF. The CDR3 DNA sequence: TGTGCCAGCAGTGAATCAGTAGTGGGGGGTAAGCAGTTCTTC. This chain links TRBV6-1 with TRBJ2-5; possibly TRBD2 for D (6 bases). TRBJ2-1 explains the end of the DNA better; the J call may be wrong. This CDR3 spans 14 amino acids. Germline assignment: CDR1 MNHNS and CDR2 SASEGT.

The CDR3 here is CSVVTDVLNYGYTF. The DNA for the CDR3 is TGCAGCGTGGTGACAGACGTTCTAAACTATGGCTACACCTTC. The chain uses TRBV29-1 and TRBJ1-2, with a weak D call TRBD1 (5 bases). Germline-derived CDR1 and CDR2 are SQVTM and ANQGSEA. CDR3 length: 14 amino acids. V was cut by 6 bases and J by 2 bases, with 16 bases left in between.

The V gene is TRBV4-1, the J gene TRBJ2-1, with 13 bases matching TRBD2. This CDR3 comprises 15 residues. V was clipped by 3 bases and J by 10 bases; unmatched bases: 6. From germline, CDR1 is MGHRA and CDR2 YSYEKL. Here the CDR3 reads CASSQRLAGGEEQFF. CDR3 nucleotides: TGCGCCAGCAGCCAGAGACTAGCGGGAGGAGAGGAGCAGTTCTTC.

CDR3 amino acids: CASSYVGGIYEQYF. DNA of the CDR3: TGTGCCAGCAGCTACGTTGGGGGTATCTACGAGCAGTACTTC. The chain combines TRBV5-5 with TRBJ2-7; D might be TRBD1 or TRBD2, each matching 5 bases. This CDR3 contains 14 residues. Germline loops: CDR1 SGHKS, CDR2 YYEKEE (reference sequence). Trimming left V 3 bases short and J 3 bases short, with 13 bases between.

This clonotype was observed many times. This chain links TRBV4-3 with TRBJ2-7, with D maybe TRBD1 (6 bases). Germline assignment: CDR1 LGHNA and CDR2 YSLEER. V was trimmed by 0 bases and J by 0 bases, leaving 9 bases between them. The CDR3 is made up of 15 amino acids. CDR3 DNA sequence: TGCGCCAGCAGCCAAGACCGGGACAACTCCTACGAGCAGTACTTC. This codes for CASSQDRDNSYEQYF.

This clonotype was observed a handful of times. The chain has TRBV11-2 and TRBJ2-2, with TRBD1 as a possible D gene (5 bases). Trimming removed 9 bases from V and 4 bases from J, with 21 bases in between. This CDR3 comprises 16 residues. Germline CDR1 is SGHAT and CDR2 is FQNNGV. CDR3 DNA sequence: TGTGCCAGTAGCCCCCAGGGTCGGTTGGGCACCGGGGAGCTGTTTTTT. Amino acids: CASSPQGRLGTGELFF. Combining the CDR3 with reference TRBV11-2 and TRBJ2-2 gives the whole variable domain EAGVAQSPRYKIIEKRQSVAFWCNPISGHATLYWYQQILGQGPKLLIQFQNNGVVDDSQLPKDRFSAERLKGVDSTLKIQPAKLEDSAVYLCASSPQGRLGTGELFFGEGSRLTVL.

This clonotype was recorded a few times. V is TRBV6-6 and J is TRBJ2-6; D is uncertain. The CDR3 is 15 amino acids. Germline V lookup: CDR1 MNHNY, CDR2 SVGAGI (reference sequence). V was cut by 5 bases and J by 1 base, with 9 bases left in between. The CDR3 nucleotides are TGTGCCAGCAGTCAAGATGGGTCTGGGGCCAACGTCCTGACTTTC. This encodes CASSQDGSGANVLTF.